This is a list of T cell receptor beta chains from one sample in a study of CD8 T cells in ankylosing spondylitis. TCRdb analysed the 5' RACE reads with MiXCR anew, one entry per CDR3 protein. The sample has about 120,000 distinct CDR3 sequences, roughly an eighth seen once. Material for sequencing was blood, either unsorted or a sorted T cell fraction (not recorded which). Receptor source: a female donor with ankylosing spondylitis or in good health (not recorded which). CDR3s include the opening cysteine and the closing phenylalanine or tryptophan. D genes are given only for firm matches. Clone size, where shown, is once, few, many, or a class for clones that have expanded.

size,J,V,D,DNA,CDR3
few,TRBJ1-2,TRBV12-3/TRBV12-4,.,TGTGCCAGCAGAGCCCTGACAGGAAACTATGGCTACACCTTC,CASRALTGNYGYTF
many,TRBJ1-5,TRBV12-3/TRBV12-4,TRBD1,TGTGCCAGCAGTTCGACAGGGCTAAATCAGCCCCAGCATTTT,CASSSTGLNQPQHF
.,TRBJ1-2,TRBV30,TRBD1,TGTGCCTGGACCACAGGGGGTGGCTACACCTTC,CAWTTGGGYTF
.,TRBJ2-7,TRBV7-2,.,TGTGCCAGCAGCTTAGCTGCGACTAGTTTGTACGAGCAGTACTTC,CASSLAATSLYEQYF
.,TRBJ1-2,TRBV15,.,TGTGCCACCAGCAGAGAAAGGCATCACTATGGCTACACCTTC,CATSRERHHYGYTF
.,TRBJ2-7,TRBV5-1,.,TGCGCCAGCACCGACCTCCCGACCAGGCCCGAGCAGTACTTC,CASTDLPTRPEQYF
few,TRBJ1-6,TRBV7-9,.,TGTGCCAGCAGCTTAAGTTATTCACCCCTCCACTTT,CASSLSYSPLHF
many,TRBJ2-5,TRBV12-3/TRBV12-4,.,TGTGCCAGCAGTTCCTACGGACTGCAAGAGACCCAGTACTTC,CASSSYGLQETQYF
many,TRBJ2-7,TRBV7-4,.,TGTGCCAGCAGTCCGTCCAGGGAGTGGTACGAGCAGTACTTC,CASSPSREWYEQYF
few,TRBJ1-2,TRBV7-9,.,TGTGCCAGCACCCACTGGGGTGGGCAGACACAAACTAGTGGCTACACCTTC,CASTHWGGQTQTSGYTF
many,TRBJ2-2,TRBV12-3/TRBV12-4,.,TGTGCCAGCATCCTTGGCGGGGAGCTGTTTTTT,CASILGGELFF
few,TRBJ2-2,TRBV18,TRBD1,TGTGCCAGCTCACCACGAACAGGGGACGGAAGGGAGCTGTTTTTT,CASSPRTGDGRELFF
.,TRBJ2-7,TRBV5-1,.,TGCGCCAGCAGCACCCACCCTGGGGGGTCCTACGAGCAGTACTTC,CASSTHPGGSYEQYF
once,TRBJ2-7,TRBV7-8,.,TGTGCCAGCAGCTTCCACCGGGACTTCTCCTACGAGCAGTACTTC,CASSFHRDFSYEQYF
few,TRBJ2-7,TRBV12-3/TRBV12-4,TRBD2,TGTGCCAGCAGTTTAGTTCTAGCGGGGTCTTCCTACGAGCAGTACTTC,CASSLVLAGSSYEQYF
many,TRBJ2-7,TRBV20-1,.,TGCAGTGCTACTCAAGGACTCACCTACGAGCAGTACTTC,CSATQGLTYEQYF
.,TRBJ2-6,TRBV7-9,.,TGTGCCAGCAGCACCTCTGGGGCCAACGTCCTGACTTTC,CASSTSGANVLTF
once,TRBJ2-7,TRBV29-1,.,TGCAGCGTTGTCTTCAGTGAACTCTACGGGCAGTACTTC,CSVVFSELYGQYF
.,TRBJ2-5,TRBV28,TRBD1,TGTGCCAGCAGTCCCTCCAGGGGGCCGGAGACCCAGTACTTC,CASSPSRGPETQYF
many,TRBJ2-7,TRBV20-1,.,TGCAGTGCCGCATCTTCGGACAGCCCCTACGAGCAGTACTTC,CSAASSDSPYEQYF
many,TRBJ2-1,TRBV3-1,.,TGTGCCAGCAGCCAGCCGCGGGGAAACAATGAGCAGTTCTTC,CASSQPRGNNEQFF
few,TRBJ2-5,TRBV18,.,TGTGCCAGCTCACCACGGGCAGTTTGGCTTGAGACCCAGTACTTC,CASSPRAVWLETQYF
.,TRBJ2-2,TRBV18,TRBD2,TGTGCCAGCTCACCGGGACTAGCGACCGGGGAGCTGTTTTTT,CASSPGLATGELFF
.,TRBJ2-1,TRBV23-1,TRBD2,TGCGCCAGCAGAAAAATAGCGGGAGAGGCCTACAATGAGCAGTTCTTC,CASRKIAGEAYNEQFF
.,TRBJ2-3,TRBV18,TRBD2,TGTGCCAGCTCACCACCTAGCGGGAGAAAGGCAGATACGCAGTATTTT,CASSPPSGRKADTQYF
few,TRBJ2-2,TRBV6-4,.,TGTGCCAGCAGTGACAAAACTATCGGGGAGCTGTTTTTT,CASSDKTIGELFF
few,TRBJ2-2,TRBV12-3/TRBV12-4,TRBD1,TGTGCCAGCAGTCCCCGGGACAGGGCCGGGGAGCTGTTTTTT,CASSPRDRAGELFF
few,TRBJ2-3,TRBV5-1,.,TGCGCCAGCAGCTTGGTAGCGGGCACAGATACGCAGTATTTT,CASSLVAGTDTQYF
few,TRBJ2-2,TRBV12-3/TRBV12-4,.,TGTGCCAGCAGTTCCCGGGGCACCGGGGAGCTGTTTTTT,CASSSRGTGELFF
many,TRBJ1-4,TRBV5-1,.,TGCGCCAGCAGCTACAGGTCAACTAATGAAAAACTGTTTTTT,CASSYRSTNEKLFF
many,TRBJ2-1,TRBV6-1,.,TGTGCCAGCGCCTATCTGACTACCTACAATGAGCAGTTCTTC,CASAYLTTYNEQFF